This note documents a single T cell receptor beta chain sequence. Its target is not known. The CDR3 loop spans 12 amino acids. The junction had 8 bases not matched to a gene; V was cut back by 3 bases and J by 14 bases. Germline CDR1 and CDR2: SGHTA and FQGNSA. Deep level was the assay's run setting. When replicate PCRs were run on unsorted PBMC, they used around 0.3 ug DNA, approximately 30,000 T cell genomes. The table came from immunoSEQ multiplex PCR; TCRdb's copy has only in-frame clones and leaves some out. The data contain 490,000 or so clones, about 82% of them singletons. Healthy HIV-negative adults with no recent acute infections or vaccinations were recruited as donors. This sample was included in a study of shared clonotypes between healthy human individuals. Whole-study findings and limits: Donors were few, which limited the genetic and exposure-history diversity represented.

The sequencing input was PBMCs. The receptor was isolated from a woman in her forties in good health. Some clones in this sample may be carry-over from other donors' samples. The gene calls are TRBV7-2 and TRBJ1-2; 8 bases agree with TRBD1. For the CDR3, the DNA is TGTGCCAGCAGCTTCTTAGGACAGGGTAAAACCTTC. Translating it yields CASSFLGQGKTF.